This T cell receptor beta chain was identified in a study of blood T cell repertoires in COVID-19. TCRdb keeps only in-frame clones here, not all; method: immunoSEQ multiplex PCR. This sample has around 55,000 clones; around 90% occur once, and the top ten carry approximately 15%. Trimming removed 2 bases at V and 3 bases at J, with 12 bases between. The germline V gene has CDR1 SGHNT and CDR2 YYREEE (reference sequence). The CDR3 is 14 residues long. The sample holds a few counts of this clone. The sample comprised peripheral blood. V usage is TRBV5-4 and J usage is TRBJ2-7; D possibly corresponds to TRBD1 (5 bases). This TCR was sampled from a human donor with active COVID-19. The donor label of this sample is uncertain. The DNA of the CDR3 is TGTGCCAGCAGCTTCGGCAGGGCGAACTACGAGCAGTACTTC. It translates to CASSFGRANYEQYF. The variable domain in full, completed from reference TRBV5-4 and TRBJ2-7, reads ETGVTQSPTHLIKTRGQQVTLRCSSQSGHNTVSWYQQALGQGPQFIFQYYREEENGRGNFPPRFSGLQFPNYSSELNVNALELDDSALYLCASSFGRANYEQYFGPGTRLTVT.